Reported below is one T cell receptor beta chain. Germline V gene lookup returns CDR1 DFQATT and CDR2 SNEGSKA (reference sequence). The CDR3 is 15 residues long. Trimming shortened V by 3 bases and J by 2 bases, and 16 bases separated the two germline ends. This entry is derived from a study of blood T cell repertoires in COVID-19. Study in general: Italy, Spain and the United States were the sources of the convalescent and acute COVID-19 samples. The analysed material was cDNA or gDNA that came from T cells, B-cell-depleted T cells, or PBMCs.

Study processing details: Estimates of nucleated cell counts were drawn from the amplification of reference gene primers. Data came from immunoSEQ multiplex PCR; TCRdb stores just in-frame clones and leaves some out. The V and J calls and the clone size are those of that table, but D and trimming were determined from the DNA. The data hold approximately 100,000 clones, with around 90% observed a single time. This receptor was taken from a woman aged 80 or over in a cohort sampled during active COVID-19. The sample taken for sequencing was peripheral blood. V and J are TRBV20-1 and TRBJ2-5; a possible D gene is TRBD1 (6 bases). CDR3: CSASAPGTSQETQYF. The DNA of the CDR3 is TGCAGTGCTAGTGCCCCCGGGACAAGTCAAGAGACCCAGTACTTC.